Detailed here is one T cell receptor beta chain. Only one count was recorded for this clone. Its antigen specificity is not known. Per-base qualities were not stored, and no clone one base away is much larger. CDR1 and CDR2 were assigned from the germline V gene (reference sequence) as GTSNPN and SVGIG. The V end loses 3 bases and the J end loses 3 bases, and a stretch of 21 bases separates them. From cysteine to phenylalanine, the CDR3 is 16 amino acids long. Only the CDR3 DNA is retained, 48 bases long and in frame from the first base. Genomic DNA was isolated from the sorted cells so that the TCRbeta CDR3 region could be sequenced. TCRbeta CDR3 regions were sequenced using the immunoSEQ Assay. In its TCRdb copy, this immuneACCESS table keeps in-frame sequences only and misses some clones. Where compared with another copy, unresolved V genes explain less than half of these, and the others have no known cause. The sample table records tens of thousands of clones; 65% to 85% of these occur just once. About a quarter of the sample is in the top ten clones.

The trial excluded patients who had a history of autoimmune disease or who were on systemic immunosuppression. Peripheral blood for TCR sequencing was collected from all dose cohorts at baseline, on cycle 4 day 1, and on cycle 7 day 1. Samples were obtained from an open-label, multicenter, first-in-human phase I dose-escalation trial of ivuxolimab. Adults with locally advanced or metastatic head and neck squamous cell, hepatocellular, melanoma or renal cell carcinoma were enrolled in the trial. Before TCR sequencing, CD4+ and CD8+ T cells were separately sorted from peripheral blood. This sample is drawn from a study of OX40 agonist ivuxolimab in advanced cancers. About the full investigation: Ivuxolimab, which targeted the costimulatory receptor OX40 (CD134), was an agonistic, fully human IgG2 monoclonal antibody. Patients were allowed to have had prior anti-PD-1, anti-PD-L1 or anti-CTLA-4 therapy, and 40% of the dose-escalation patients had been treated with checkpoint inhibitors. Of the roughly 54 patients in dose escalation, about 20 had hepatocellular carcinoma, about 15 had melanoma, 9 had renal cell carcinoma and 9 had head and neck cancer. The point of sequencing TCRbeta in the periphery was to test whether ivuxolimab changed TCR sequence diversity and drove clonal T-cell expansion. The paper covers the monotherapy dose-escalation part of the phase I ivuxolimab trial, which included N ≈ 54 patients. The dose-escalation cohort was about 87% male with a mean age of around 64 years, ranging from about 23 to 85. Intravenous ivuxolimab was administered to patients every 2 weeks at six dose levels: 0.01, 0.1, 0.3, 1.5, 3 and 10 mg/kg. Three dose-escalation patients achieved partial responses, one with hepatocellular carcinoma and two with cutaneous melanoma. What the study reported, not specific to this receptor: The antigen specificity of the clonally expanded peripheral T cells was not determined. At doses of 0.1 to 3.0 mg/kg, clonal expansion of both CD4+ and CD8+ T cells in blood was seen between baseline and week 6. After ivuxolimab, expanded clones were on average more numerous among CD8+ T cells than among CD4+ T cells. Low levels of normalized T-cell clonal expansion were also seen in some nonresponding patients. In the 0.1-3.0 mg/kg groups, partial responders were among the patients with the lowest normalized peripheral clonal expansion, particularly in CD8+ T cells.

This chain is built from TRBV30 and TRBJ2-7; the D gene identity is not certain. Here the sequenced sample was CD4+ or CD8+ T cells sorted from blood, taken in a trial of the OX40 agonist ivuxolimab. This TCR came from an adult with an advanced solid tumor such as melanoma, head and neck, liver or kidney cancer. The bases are TGTGCCTGGAGCTTCCAGACACAAACTCCGTACTACGAGCAGTACTTC. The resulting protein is CAWSFQTQTPYYEQYF. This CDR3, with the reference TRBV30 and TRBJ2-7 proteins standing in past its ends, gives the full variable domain SQTIHQWPATLVQPVGSPLSLECTVEGTSNPNLYWYRQAAGRGLQLLFYSVGIGQISSEVPQNLSASRPQDRQFILSSKKLLLSDSGFYLCAWSFQTQTPYYEQYFGPGTRLTVT.